This TCR beta chain derives from a study of response to subunit inactivated influenza vaccine. Concerning this clonotype itself: The antigen is undetermined.

Study-wide results and caveats: A suggestion made by the authors is that each seasonal influenza vaccination recruits few new T cells.

TCRdb processed the RT-PCR reads anew with MiXCR; each CDR3 protein has one entry. The sample records about 500,000 distinct CDR3 sequences, 15% to 20% being singletons. CDR3 length: 14 residues. Germline loops: CDR1 LGHDT, CDR2 YNNKEL (reference sequence). Trimming stripped 4 bases from V and 2 bases from J, with 11 bases between. This receptor was taken from a man in his fifties or sixties who received an inactivated influenza vaccine. Sequenced material: CD4+ T cells sorted from PBMCs, taken roughly 24 months after vaccination. This rearrangement joins TRBV3-1 to TRBJ2-5, with D perhaps TRBD1 (5 bases). CDR3: CASSLSTVQETQYF. In DNA form, the CDR3 reads TGTGCCAGCAGCCTTTCGACAGTTCAAGAGACCCAGTACTTC.